The source of this T cell receptor (beta chain) is a study of cytomegalovirus exposure and HLA in healthy donors. Study-wide background: Unique TCRs numbering around 85 million, obtained from HLA-typed donors, made up an early data release. Within the Caucasian-associated ancestry cluster were 65% to 85% of the 300 to 450 genotyped donors.

Study-wide results and caveats: Some V segments could not be told apart, so they were left out, TRBV6-2 and TRBV6-3 among them.

In the PCR, 60 Vbeta and 13 Jbeta primers were used. In the original analysis: The authors later counted roughly 87 million unique TCR beta chains, some 9.9 million of them shared. The repertoire was sequenced with immunoSEQ multiplex PCR; TCRdb's copy has only in-frame clones and lacks some. Clone size and V and J calls were adopted from that table, with D and trimming inferred from the DNA. The sample has 70,000 to 100,000 clones. Notes on this clone: What it recognizes is unknown.

CDR3 length: 15 residues. V was pared by 6 bases and J by 4 bases, with 18 bases between. Germline CDR1 is MNHNS and CDR2 is SASEGT. This chain uses TRBV6-1 with TRBJ1-1; possibly TRBD1 for D (5 bases). The source of this sequence is a girl aged 5-17 years in good health and CMV-seropositive. Sequencing used PBMCs. The CDR3 region is CASSGPPGKFTEAFF. As DNA, the CDR3 is TGTGCCAGCAGCGGACCCCCAGGGAAGTTCACTGAAGCTTTCTTT.